This T cell receptor (beta chain) was captured in a study of blood T cell repertoires in COVID-19. Looking at the study overall: Some COVID-19 samples were acute and others convalescent; all came from the United States, Italy and Spain. Sample material is recorded as cDNA or gDNA derived from T cells, B-cell-depleted T cells, or PBMCs.

This CDR3 is built from 11 residues. V shed 5 bases and J 9 bases; nucleotides not matched to a gene: 4. Germline V gene lookup returns CDR1 SQVTM and CDR2 ANQGSEA. Original methodology: Counts of nucleated cells, estimated from reference gene primer amplification, were obtained. Only in-frame clones appear in the TCRdb table, and some are missing; sequencing was by immunoSEQ multiplex PCR. D and trimming were read from the DNA, whereas the V and J calls and clone size are those reported in that table. The sample yields under 130,000 clones, more than 80% seen once. The chain joins TRBV29-1 to TRBJ2-1; 7 bases match TRBD2. The sequencing input was peripheral blood. The TCR sequence derives from a woman in her seventies with acute or convalescent COVID-19. The CDR3: CSVSGGSEQFF. CDR3 sequence (DNA): TGCAGCGTTTCCGGGGGGAGTGAGCAGTTCTTC.